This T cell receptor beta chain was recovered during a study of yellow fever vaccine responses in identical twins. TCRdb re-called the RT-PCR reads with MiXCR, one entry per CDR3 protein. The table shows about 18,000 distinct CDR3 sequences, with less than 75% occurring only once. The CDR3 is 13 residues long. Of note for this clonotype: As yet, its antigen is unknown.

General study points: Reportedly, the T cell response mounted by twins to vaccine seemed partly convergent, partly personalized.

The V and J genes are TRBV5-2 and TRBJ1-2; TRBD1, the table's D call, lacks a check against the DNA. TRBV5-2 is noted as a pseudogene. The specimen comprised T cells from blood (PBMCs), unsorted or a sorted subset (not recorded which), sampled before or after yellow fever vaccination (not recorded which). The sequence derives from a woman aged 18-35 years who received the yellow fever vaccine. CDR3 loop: CASNWYGAPFYTF. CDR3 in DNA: TGTGCCAGCAACTGGTACGGAGCCCCTTTCTACACCTTC.